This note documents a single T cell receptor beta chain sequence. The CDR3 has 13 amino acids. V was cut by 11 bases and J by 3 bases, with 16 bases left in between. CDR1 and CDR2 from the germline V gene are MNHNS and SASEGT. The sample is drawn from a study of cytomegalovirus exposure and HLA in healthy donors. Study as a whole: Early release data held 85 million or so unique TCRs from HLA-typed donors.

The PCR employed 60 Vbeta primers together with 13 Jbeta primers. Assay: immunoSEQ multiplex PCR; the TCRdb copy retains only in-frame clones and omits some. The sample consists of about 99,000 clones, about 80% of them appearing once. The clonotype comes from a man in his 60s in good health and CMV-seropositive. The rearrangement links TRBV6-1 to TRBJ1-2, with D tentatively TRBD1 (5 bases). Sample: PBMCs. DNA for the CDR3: TGTGCCTGCGGGACGTCGACTTACTATGGCTACACCTTC. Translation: CACGTSTYYGYTF.